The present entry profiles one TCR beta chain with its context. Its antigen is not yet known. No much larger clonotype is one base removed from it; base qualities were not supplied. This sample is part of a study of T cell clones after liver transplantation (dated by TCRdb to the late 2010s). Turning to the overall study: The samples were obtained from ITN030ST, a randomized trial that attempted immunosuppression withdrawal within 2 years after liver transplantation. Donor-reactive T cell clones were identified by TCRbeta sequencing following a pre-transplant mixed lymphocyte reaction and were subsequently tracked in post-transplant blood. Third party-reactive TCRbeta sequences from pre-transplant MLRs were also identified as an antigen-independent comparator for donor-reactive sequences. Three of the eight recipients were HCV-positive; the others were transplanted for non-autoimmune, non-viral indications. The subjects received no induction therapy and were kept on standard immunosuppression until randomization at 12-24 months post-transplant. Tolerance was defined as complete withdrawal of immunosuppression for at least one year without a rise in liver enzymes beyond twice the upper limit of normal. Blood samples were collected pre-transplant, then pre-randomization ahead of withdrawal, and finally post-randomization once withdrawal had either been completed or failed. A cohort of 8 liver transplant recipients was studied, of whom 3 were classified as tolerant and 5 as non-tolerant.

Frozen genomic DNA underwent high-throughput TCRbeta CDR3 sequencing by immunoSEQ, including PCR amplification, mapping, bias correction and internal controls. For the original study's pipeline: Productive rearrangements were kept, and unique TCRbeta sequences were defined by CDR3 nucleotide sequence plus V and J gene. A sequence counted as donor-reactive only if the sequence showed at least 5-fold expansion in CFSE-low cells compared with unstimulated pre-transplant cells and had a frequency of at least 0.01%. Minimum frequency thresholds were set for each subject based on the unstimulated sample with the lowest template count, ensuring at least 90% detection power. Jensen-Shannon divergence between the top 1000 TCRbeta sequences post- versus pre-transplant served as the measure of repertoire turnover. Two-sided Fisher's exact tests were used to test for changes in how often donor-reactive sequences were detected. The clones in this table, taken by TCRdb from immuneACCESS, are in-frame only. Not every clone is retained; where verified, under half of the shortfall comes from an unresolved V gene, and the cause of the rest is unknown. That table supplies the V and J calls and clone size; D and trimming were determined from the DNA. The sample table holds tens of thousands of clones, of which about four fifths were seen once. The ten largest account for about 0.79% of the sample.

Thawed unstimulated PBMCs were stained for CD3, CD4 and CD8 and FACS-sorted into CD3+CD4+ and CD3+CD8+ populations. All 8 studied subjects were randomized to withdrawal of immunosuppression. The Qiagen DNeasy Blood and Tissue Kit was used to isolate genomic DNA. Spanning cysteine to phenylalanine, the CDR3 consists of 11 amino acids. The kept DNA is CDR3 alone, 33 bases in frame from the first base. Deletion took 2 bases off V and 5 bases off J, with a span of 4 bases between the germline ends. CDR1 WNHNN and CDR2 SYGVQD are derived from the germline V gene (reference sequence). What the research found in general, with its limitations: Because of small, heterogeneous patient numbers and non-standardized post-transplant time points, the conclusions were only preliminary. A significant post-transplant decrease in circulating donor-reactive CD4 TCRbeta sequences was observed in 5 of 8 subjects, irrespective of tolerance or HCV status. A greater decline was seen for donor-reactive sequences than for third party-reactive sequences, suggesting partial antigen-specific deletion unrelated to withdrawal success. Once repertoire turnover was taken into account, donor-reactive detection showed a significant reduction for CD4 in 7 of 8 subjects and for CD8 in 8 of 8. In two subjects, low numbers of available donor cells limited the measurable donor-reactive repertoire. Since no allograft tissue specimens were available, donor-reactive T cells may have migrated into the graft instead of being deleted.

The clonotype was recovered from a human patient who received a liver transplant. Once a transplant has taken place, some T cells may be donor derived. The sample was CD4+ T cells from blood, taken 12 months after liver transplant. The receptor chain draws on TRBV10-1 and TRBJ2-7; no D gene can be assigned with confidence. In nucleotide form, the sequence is TGCGCCAGCAGTGAGGACAACGAGCAGTACTTC. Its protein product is CASSEDNEQYF.